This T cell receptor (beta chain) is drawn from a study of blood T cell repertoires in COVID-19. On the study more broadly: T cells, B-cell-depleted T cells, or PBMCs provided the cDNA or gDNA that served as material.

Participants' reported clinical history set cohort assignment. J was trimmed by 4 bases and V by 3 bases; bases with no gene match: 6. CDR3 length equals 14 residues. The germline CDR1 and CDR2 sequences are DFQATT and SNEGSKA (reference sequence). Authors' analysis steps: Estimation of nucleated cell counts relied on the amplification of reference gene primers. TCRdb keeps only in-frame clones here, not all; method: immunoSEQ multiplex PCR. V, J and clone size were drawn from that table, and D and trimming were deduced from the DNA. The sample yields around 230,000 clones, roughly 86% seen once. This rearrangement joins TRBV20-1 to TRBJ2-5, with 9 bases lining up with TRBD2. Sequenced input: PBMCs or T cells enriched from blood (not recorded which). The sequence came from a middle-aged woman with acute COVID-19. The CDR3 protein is CSASETSGPETQYF. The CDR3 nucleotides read TGCAGTGCTAGTGAAACTAGCGGGCCAGAGACCCAGTACTTC.